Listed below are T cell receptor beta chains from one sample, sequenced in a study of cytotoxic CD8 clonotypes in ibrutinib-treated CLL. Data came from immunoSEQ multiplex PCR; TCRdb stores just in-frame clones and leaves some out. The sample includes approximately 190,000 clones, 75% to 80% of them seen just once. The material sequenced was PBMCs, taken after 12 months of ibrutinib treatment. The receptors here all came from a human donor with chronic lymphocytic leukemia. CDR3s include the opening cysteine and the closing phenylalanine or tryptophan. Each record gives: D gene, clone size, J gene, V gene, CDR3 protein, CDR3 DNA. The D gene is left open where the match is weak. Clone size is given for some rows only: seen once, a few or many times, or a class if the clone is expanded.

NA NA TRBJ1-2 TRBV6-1 CASLSVGPYGYTF TGTGCCAGCCTCTCGGTCGGGCCCTATGGCTACACCTTC
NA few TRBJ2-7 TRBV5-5 CASSHDNGAGSEQYF TGTGCCAGCAGCCATGATAACGGGGCGGGCAGCGAGCAGTACTTC
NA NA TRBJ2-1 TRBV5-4 CASSPASFDYDEQFF TGTGCCAGCAGCCCCGCGAGTTTCGATTACGATGAGCAGTTCTTC
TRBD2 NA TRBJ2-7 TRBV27 CASSYREGVNEQYF TGTGCCAGCAGTTATCGGGAGGGCGTCAACGAGCAGTACTTC
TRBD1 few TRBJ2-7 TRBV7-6 CASSPRMGQMVEQYF TGTGCCAGCAGCCCAAGAATGGGACAGATGGTCGAGCAGTACTTC
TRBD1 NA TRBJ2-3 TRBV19 CASSSGQVPDTQYF TGTGCCAGTAGCAGCGGACAGGTTCCAGATACGCAGTATTTT
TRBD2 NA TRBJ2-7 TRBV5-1 CASSLEGLAGGPKEQYF TGCGCCAGCAGCTTGGAGGGACTAGCGGGAGGGCCGAAGGAGCAGTACTTC
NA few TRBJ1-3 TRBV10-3 CAMGRSSGNTIYF TGTGCCATGGGACGGAGCTCTGGAAACACCATATATTTT
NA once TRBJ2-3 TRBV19 CASSIGRESDTQYF TGTGCCAGTAGTATCGGCAGGGAGTCAGATACGCAGTATTTT
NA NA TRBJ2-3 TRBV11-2 CASSLGWVTDTQYF TGTGCCAGCAGCTTAGGATGGGTGACAGATACGCAGTATTTT
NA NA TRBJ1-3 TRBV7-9 CASSQAGSGNTIYF TGTGCCAGCAGCCAGGCAGGGTCTGGAAACACCATATATTTT
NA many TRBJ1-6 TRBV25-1 CASRGEATTNSPLHF TGTGCCAGCAGGGGGGAGGCCACAACTAATTCACCCCTCCACTTT
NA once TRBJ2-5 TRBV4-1 CAKTSQETQYF TGCGCCAAGACCTCCCAAGAGACCCAGTACTTC
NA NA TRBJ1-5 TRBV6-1 CASELPRRDQPQHF TGTGCCAGCGAACTCCCCAGGAGGGATCAGCCCCAGCATTTT
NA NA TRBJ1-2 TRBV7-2 CASSTSGSGYTF TGTGCCAGCAGCACGTCAGGGAGTGGCTACACCTTC
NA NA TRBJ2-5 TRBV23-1 CASSHSRQYQETQYF TGCGCCAGCAGTCATTCTCGACAGTACCAAGAGACCCAGTACTTC
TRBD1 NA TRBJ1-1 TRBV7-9 CASSSTGGAGDTEAFF TGTGCCAGCAGCTCTACAGGGGGCGCTGGGGACACTGAAGCTTTCTTT
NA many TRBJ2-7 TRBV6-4 CPTGGLEQYF TGTCCCACGGGGGGCCTGGAGCAGTACTTC
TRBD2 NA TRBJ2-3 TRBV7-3 CASSSSGGTDTQYF TGTGCCAGCAGCTCCAGCGGGGGCACAGATACGCAGTATTTT
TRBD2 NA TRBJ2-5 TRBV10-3 CAISVGLAGKEETQYF TGTGCCATCAGTGTGGGACTAGCGGGAAAGGAAGAGACCCAGTACTTC
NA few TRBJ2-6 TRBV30 CAWKVSGANVLTF TGTGCCTGGAAAGTTTCCGGGGCCAACGTCCTGACTTTC
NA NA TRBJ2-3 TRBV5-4 CASSSQGTDTQYF TGTGCCAGCAGCTCTCAGGGCACAGATACGCAGTATTTT
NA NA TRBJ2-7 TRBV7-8 CASSLAGTLVEQYF TGTGCCAGCAGCTTAGCCGGGACTCTGGTCGAGCAGTACTTC
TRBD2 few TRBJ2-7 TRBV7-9 CASSITTSGSYEQYF TGTGCCAGCAGCATCACGACTAGCGGATCCTACGAGCAGTACTTC
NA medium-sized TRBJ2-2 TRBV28 CASSLWGPSLNTGELFF TGTGCCAGCAGTTTATGGGGACCCTCCTTAAACACCGGGGAGCTGTTTTTT
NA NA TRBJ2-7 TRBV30 CAWSGGPIEQYF TGTGCCTGGAGTGGAGGCCCGATCGAGCAGTACTTC
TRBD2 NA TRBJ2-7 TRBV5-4 CASSPGLVSYEQYF TGTGCCAGCAGCCCGGGACTAGTTTCCTACGAGCAGTACTTC
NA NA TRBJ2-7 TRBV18 CASSPRDVSYEQYF TGTGCCAGCTCACCACGGGACGTCTCCTACGAGCAGTACTTC
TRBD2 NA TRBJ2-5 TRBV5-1 CASSGTSGRTEETQYF TGCGCCAGCAGCGGGACTAGCGGCCGTACCGAAGAGACCCAGTACTTC
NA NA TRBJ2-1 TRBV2 CASRGMDEQFF TGTGCCAGCAGGGGCATGGATGAGCAGTTCTTC
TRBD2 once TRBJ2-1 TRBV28 CASSKLPSGSSYNEQFF TGTGCCAGCAGCAAACTCCCTAGCGGGAGCTCCTACAATGAGCAGTTCTTC
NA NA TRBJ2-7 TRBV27 CASSLGRGVYEQYF TGTGCCAGCAGTTTAGGTCGAGGGGTCTACGAGCAGTACTTC
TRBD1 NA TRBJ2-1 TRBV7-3 CASCGTGGSNEQFF TGTGCCAGCTGTGGGACAGGGGGGTCTAATGAGCAGTTCTTC
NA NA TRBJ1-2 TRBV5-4 CASSLAGEEAYGYTF TGTGCCAGCAGCTTGGCCGGGGAGGAGGCCTATGGCTACACCTTC
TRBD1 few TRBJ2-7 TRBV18 CASSGQGGPYEQYF TGTGCCAGCTCGGGACAGGGGGGGCCCTACGAGCAGTACTTC
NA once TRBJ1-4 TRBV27 CASSWGGPNEKLFF TGTGCCAGCAGCTGGGGGGGTCCTAATGAAAAACTGTTTTTT
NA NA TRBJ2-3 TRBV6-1 CASTGDNTDTQYF TGTGCCAGCACAGGCGATAACACAGATACGCAGTATTTT